At least ten counts were recorded for the clone carrying this TCR beta chain. It was RNA transcripts that yielded the amplified TCR beta CDR3 regions. A first-round RT-PCR of the TCR CDR3 used the HTBI primer set. TCRdb reprocessed the multiplex PCR reads via MiXCR and lists one record per CDR3 protein. The sample consists of 550,000 to 600,000 distinct CDR3 sequences, 35% to 55% of them appearing once. The data belong to a study of T cells in Graves' hyperthyroidism and ophthalmopathy. V lost 4 bases and J lost 5, with 9 bases in between. The CDR3 is 12 amino acids. Material for sequencing was peripheral blood or thyroid tissue (not recorded which). The genes are TRBV12-3 or TRBV12-4 and TRBJ2-7; D may be TRBD1 (5 bases). This TCR was recovered from an adult woman with Graves' disease, either hyperthyroidism or ophthalmopathy (not recorded which). Written as DNA, the CDR3 is TGTGCCAGCAGTTACGACAGCCACGAGCAGTACTTC. This encodes CASSYDSHEQYF.